What follows are 23 T cell receptor beta chains derived from one specimen sequenced in a study of cytomegalovirus exposure and HLA in healthy donors. Data came from immunoSEQ multiplex PCR; TCRdb stores just in-frame clones and leaves some out. The sample lists some 340,000 clones, roughly nine tenths occurring once. Material: PBMCs. Source of these receptors: a woman aged 30 to 39 in good health and CMV-seropositive.

J is TRBJ1-4 and V is TRBV14; 8 positions agree with TRBD1. CDR1 is SGHDN, CDR2 FVKESK, per germline. V dropped 4 bases and J dropped 5; count of bases not matched to a gene: 9. CDR3 length equals 16 residues. CDR3 sequence: CASSPLIGTGNEKLFF. Written as DNA, the CDR3 is TGTGCCAGCAGCCCCCTCATCGGGACAGGCAATGAAAAACTGTTTTTT. The whole variable domain, filled in from reference TRBV14 and TRBJ1-4, reads EAGVTQFPSHSVIEKGQTVTLRCDPISGHDNLYWYRRVMGKEIKFLLHFVKESKQDESGMPNNRFLAERTGGTYSTLKVQPAELEDSGVYFCASSPLIGTGNEKLFFGSGTQLSVL.

V gene TRBV11-2 combines with J gene TRBJ2-1; D not resolved. CDR1 SGHAT and CDR2 FQNNGV come from the germline V gene. V gave up 4 bases and J gave up 3 bases, with 4 bases separating them. This CDR3 comprises 12 residues. CDR3 bases: TGTGCCAGCAGCTCACACTACAATGAGCAGTTCTTC. Encoded protein: CASSSHYNEQFF.

The rearrangement uses TRBV4-2 and TRBJ2-3; 13 nucleotides align to TRBD2. This CDR3 comprises 16 residues. Germline CDR1 reads LGHNA; CDR2 reads YNFKEQ. J gave up 3 bases and V 0 bases, and 0 bases lay outside the gene matches. CDR3 loop: CASSQETSGGTDTQYF. CDR3 in DNA: TGTGCCAGCAGCCAAGAGACTAGCGGGGGGACAGATACGCAGTATTTT.

This rearrangement joins TRBV4-3 to TRBJ2-7; D is undetermined. The germline V gene encodes CDR1 LGHNA and CDR2 YSLEER. This CDR3 has 15 amino acids. V was clipped by 2 bases and J by 0 bases, with 11 bases between them. Here the CDR3 reads CASSQSFLGSYEQYF. The CDR3 nucleotides read TGCGCCAGCAGCCAATCGTTCCTGGGCTCCTACGAGCAGTACTTC.

The CDR3 loop reads CASSLSGNYEQYF. The CDR3 DNA follows: TGTGCCAGCAGCTTGAGTGGGAACTACGAGCAGTACTTC. The V and J genes are TRBV7-6 and TRBJ2-7; D is uncertain. Per germline, CDR1 SGHVS and CDR2 FNYEAQ. V dropped 3 bases and J dropped 3 bases, with 9 bases sitting between them. This CDR3 has 13 residues.

V is TRBV30 and J is TRBJ2-3, with D unresolved. The CDR3 spans 12 residues. CDR1 GTSNPN and CDR2 SVGIG come from the germline V gene (reference sequence). V was pared by 0 bases and J by 5 bases, with 6 bases between. The CDR3 nucleotides read TGTGCCTGGAGTGTAATGGGAGATACGCAGTATTTT. Protein: CAWSVMGDTQYF.

This clone occurred once. The rearrangement joins TRBV7-2 to TRBJ1-5; maybe TRBD1 (6 bases). Trimming removed 5 bases at V and 1 base at J, with 15 bases between. Per the germline V gene, CDR1 is SGHTA and CDR2 is FQGNSA. The CDR3 spans 16 residues. CDR3 in DNA: TGTGCCAGCAGCGATACAGGGCCCTTAAGCAATCAGCCCCAGCATTTT. This translates into CASSDTGPLSNQPQHF.

This chain connects TRBV7-2 to TRBJ1-2, with TRBD1 matching over 8 bases. The CDR3 totals 13 residues. The ends lost 5 bases at V and 8 bases at J; junction bases unmatched: 7. The V gene's germline CDR1 is SGHTA and CDR2 FQGNSA. In DNA form, the CDR3 reads TGTGCCAGCAGCCCCGGACAGGGCTGGGGCTACACCTTC. Residues: CASSPGQGWGYTF.

V usage is TRBV6-5 and J usage is TRBJ2-3, with D maybe TRBD2 (6 bases). Trimming stripped 6 bases from V and 7 bases from J, with 11 bases between. This CDR3 is 12 amino acids long. In germline, CDR1 is MNHEY, CDR2 SVGAGI. The CDR3 here is CASSTGGNTQYF. DNA for the CDR3: TGTGCCAGCAGCACAGGAGGGAATACGCAGTATTTT.

The chain uses TRBV13 and TRBJ2-7; 9 bases line up with TRBD1. The V and J ends lost 3 bases and 3 bases, in that order; junction bases with no gene match: 6. CDR1 and CDR2 from the germline V gene are PRHDT and FYEKMQ (reference sequence). CDR3 size: 15 residues. The CDR3 spells CASSLGDRVLYEQYF. The CDR3 DNA follows: TGTGCCAGCAGCTTGGGGGACAGGGTCCTCTACGAGCAGTACTTC.

The J gene is TRBJ2-3, the V gene TRBV9; D is ambiguous. V lost 2 bases to trimming and J lost 2 bases, with 12 bases between them. CDR1 and CDR2 from the germline V gene are SGDLS and YYNGEE. The CDR3 totals 15 residues. CDR3 nucleotides: TGTGCCAGCAGCGTGACACTTTCTTCCACAGATACGCAGTATTTT. The encoded protein is CASSVTLSSTDTQYF.

The chain couples TRBV27 to TRBJ2-1; 14 nucleotides align to TRBD2. The V and J ends lost 6 bases and 2 bases, in that order; junction bases with no gene match: 0. Germline CDR1 and CDR2: MNHEY and SMNVEV (reference sequence). The CDR3 sequence is 15 residues long. CDR3 protein: CASRGLAGAYNEQFF. The CDR3 coding sequence is TGTGCCAGCAGGGGACTAGCGGGGGCCTACAATGAGCAGTTCTTC.

This sequence joins TRBV27 and TRBJ1-2, with D possibly being TRBD1 (5 bases). Germline-derived CDR1 and CDR2 are MNHEY and SMNVEV (reference sequence). V lost 5 bases and J lost 4, with 14 bases in between. The CDR3 has 14 residues. The CDR3 DNA follows: TGTGCCAGCAGTCCAATGGGGGGGTCCTATGGCTACACCTTC. This codes for CASSPMGGSYGYTF.

The J gene is TRBJ1-2, the V gene TRBV15; D is uncertain. In germline, CDR1 is LNHNV, CDR2 YYDKDF (reference sequence). The length of the CDR3 is 15 residues. V lost 0 bases to trimming and J lost 4 bases, with 12 bases between them. The CDR3 here is CATSREQGPTYGYTF. The DNA of the CDR3 is TGTGCCACCAGCAGAGAGCAAGGGCCGACCTATGGCTACACCTTC.

The V gene is TRBV7-2, the J gene TRBJ2-7, with 10 bases that match TRBD1. Germline values: CDR1 SGHTA, CDR2 FQGNSA. After removal of 2 bases from V and 2 bases from J, the junction contained 6 bases not matched to a gene. The CDR3 runs 16 residues. The CDR3 DNA sequence: TGTGCCAGCAGCTTACGGCCCGGGACAGGGGCCTACGAGCAGTACTTC. It specifies CASSLRPGTGAYEQYF.

This chain links TRBV10-3 with TRBJ2-7; tentative D call: TRBD1 (6 bases). CDR1 and CDR2 from the germline V gene are ENHRY and SYGVKD. V lost 7 bases and J 0 bases, leaving 13 bases between the germline ends. This CDR3 has 14 residues. The CDR3 sequence: CAINGGQSSYEQYF. As DNA, the CDR3 is TGTGCCATCAATGGGGGCCAGAGCTCCTACGAGCAGTACTTC.

CDR3 DNA: TGCAGCGCCCTAGGGGAAGGGACGATCGGGGAGCTGTTTTTT. The encoded protein is CSALGEGTIGELFF. The J gene is TRBJ2-2, the V gene TRBV29-1; tentatively, D is TRBD1 or TRBD2 (5 bases each). The germline V gene encodes CDR1 SQVTM and CDR2 ANQGSEA. The CDR3 sequence is 14 residues long. The V gene lost 7 bases and the J gene lost 7 bases, with 19 bases spanning the gap.

The J gene is TRBJ1-5, the V gene TRBV19; 11 positions agree with TRBD1. Trimming at V came to 3 bases and at J to 7 bases, leaving 5 bases not matched to a gene. The CDR3 sequence is 15 residues long. Germline V gene lookup returns CDR1 LNHDA and CDR2 SQIVND (reference sequence). CDR3 sequence: CASSIRGQGAQPQHF. CDR3 DNA sequence: TGTGCCAGTAGTATTCGCGGACAGGGGGCACAGCCCCAGCATTTT.

The chain uses TRBV27 and TRBJ1-1, with TRBD1 matching 8 bases. The CDR3 length is 14 residues. Germline trimming cut 3 bases from V and 0 bases from J; bases unmatched to any gene: 0. Germline CDR1 and CDR2: MNHEY and SMNVEV (reference sequence). Here the CDR3 reads CASSFRGLNTEAFF. CDR3 nucleotides: TGTGCCAGCAGTTTCAGGGGGCTGAACACTGAAGCTTTCTTT.

The chain combines TRBV28 with TRBJ2-6; TRBD1 matches at 9 bases. This CDR3 is 18 amino acids long. V lost 3 bases, J lost 0 bases, and 6 bases stayed unmatched. Germline V gene data show CDR1 as MDHEN and CDR2 as SYDVKM. CDR3 bases: TGTGCCAGCAGTTTTTTCGGGACAGGGATCTCTGGGGCCAACGTCCTGACTTTC. Amino acid sequence: CASSFFGTGISGANVLTF. Drawing the rest from reference TRBV28 and TRBJ2-6, the complete variable domain is DVKVTQSSRYLVKRTGEKVFLECVQDMDHENMFWYRQDPGLGLRLIYFSYDVKMKEKGDIPEGYSVSREKKERFSLILESASTNQTSMYLCASSFFGTGISGANVLTFGAGSRLTVL.

The DNA for the CDR3 is TGTGCCAGCATTTCCGCCGCGGTCACCCAAGAGACCCAGTACTTC. Translation gives CASISAAVTQETQYF. The chain links TRBV5-6 to TRBJ2-5; D remains unclear. This CDR3 contains 15 residues. Per the germline V gene, CDR1 is SGHDT and CDR2 is YYEEEE. V was cut by 6 bases and J by 1 base, with 16 bases left in between.

V usage is TRBV19 and J usage is TRBJ1-3; 7 bases match TRBD1. The CDR3 runs to 13 residues. CDR1 is LNHDA and CDR2 is SQIVND in the germline V gene (reference sequence). With 7 bases clipped from V and 4 bases from J, the junction kept 4 bases outside the gene matches. The DNA of the CDR3 is TGTGCCAGTACCCGACAGGGAGGAAACACCATATATTTT. This encodes CASTRQGGNTIYF.

The chain has TRBV11-2 and TRBJ2-7; D assignment may be TRBD1 or TRBD2 (5 bases each). The germline V gene has CDR1 SGHAT and CDR2 FQNNGV. The V end lost 5 bases, the J end lost 1 base, and 12 bases lay between the germline ends. The CDR3 runs 14 residues. CDR3 DNA: TGTGCCAGCAGCCCCGGGACCGTTTCCTACGAGCAGTACTTC. Encoded protein: CASSPGTVSYEQYF.